This paragraph covers one TCR beta chain sequence. This clone's antigen is unknown. Base qualities are not recorded, but no much larger clone differs from it by a single base. The donors were healthy, HIV-negative adults with no recently reported acute infections or vaccinations. All donors were Caucasian adults living in Nashville, Tennessee, USA. CD4+ T cells were enriched through magnetic negative selection, after which naive cells were positively selected on CD45RA and the remaining negative fraction served as the memory subset. After blood collection by leukapheresis, PBMCs were isolated using Ficoll-Histopaque density gradient centrifugation and then cryopreserved in the vapor phase of liquid nitrogen. Analytical flow cytometry was used to check the purity and quantity of every magnetically sorted T cell population. Genomic DNA was isolated from every sorted fraction and measured by UV absorbance on a Nanodrop 2000c.

This sample is part of a study of shared clonotypes between healthy human individuals (dated by TCRdb to the early 2020s). With regard to the full study: Three men and two women, aged 18 to 49 years, made up the cohort. Per donor, leukapheresis produced somewhere between about 0.9 and 9 billion PBMCs. For each donor, CD4 naive and CD4 memory were each given three plates, CD8 naive was given two plates, and CD8 memory was given one plate. Different laboratories and diverse techniques were used to prepare libraries and sequence TCR repertoires, to increase sequencing depth and limit assay-specific biases. To estimate repertoire size and how much clonotypes are shared between individuals, the study performed deep sequencing of blood TCR repertoires from a handful of healthy adults. Broader findings and caveats from the paper: Compared with non-shared clonotypes, clonotypes shared by all four sorted-subset donors had higher generation probabilities. Naive subsets generally had larger estimated clonotype richness than memory subsets did. Sampling was limited to blood, and TCR repertoires in tissue likely differ from TCR repertoires in blood. Because the study included only a small number of donors, the genetic and exposure-history diversity represented was limited. Incomplete sequencing was indicated by rarefaction of sorted-subset datasets, despite the large sequencing depth. Based on pairwise subsampling, the degree of clonotype sharing among donors was expected to be affected by sequencing depth. When a few donors were compared, the shared fraction of clonotypes was around 5% for naive CD4, more than 3% for naive CD8, about 2.4% for memory CD4, and less than 0.5% for memory CD8.

Using the deep immunoSEQ assay, TCR CDR3 regions were amplified from genomic DNA by multiplex PCR. For each cell subset, the extracted genomic DNA was distributed evenly across all wells of several immunoSEQ 96-well plates, and each plate served as one replicate. For sorted subsets, roughly 200 ng genomic DNA, equal to 25,000 to 35,000 T cell genomes, was loaded into each replicate PCR. Purified libraries were measured with a Qubit 3.0 fluorometer, size-checked on a Bioanalyzer 2100, and measured again with the KAPA Library Quantification kit. Every immunoSEQ 96-well plate was sequenced on a separate single-read 150-cycle Illumina NextSeq 550 flow cell. On the authors' methods: Because only junctional sequences without quality scores were contained in the immunoSEQ output, filtering matching that applied to full-length reads could not be performed. Sequences were annotated with PyIR, a Python wrapper for IgBLAST v1.9, and V/J genes and CDR3 were assigned using IMGT germline references. Any read was removed if the V/J assignment was weak (E-value above 1e-6), the CDR3 was missing, or the read contained stop codons, out-of-frame junctions, or ambiguous translated residues. V3J clonotypes were defined as sequences sharing an identical inferred V gene, J gene, and CDR3 amino acid sequence. Percentage overlap between repertoires was calculated by dividing the number of shared unique clonotypes by the size of the smaller repertoire. Three approaches were used to assess repertoire richness: RTK rarefaction, the Chao1 estimator, and Recon v2.1 estimates of unobserved clonotypes. For all TCRbeta clonotypes obtained by the gDNA method from a handful of donors, generation probabilities were computed with OLGA. What TCRdb holds here is the immuneACCESS table cut down to in-frame rearrangements. Part of the clones is not present; checked against another copy, under half of the missing clones reflect an unresolved V gene, and the others are unexplained. The D gene and trimming were derived from the DNA, and the V and J assignments and clone size from that table. The sample data list roughly 2.2 million clones, and just over 90% of these were observed just once. Clones ranked in the top ten supply 0.39% of the sample.

The V end loses 4 bases and the J end loses 3 bases, and a stretch of 12 bases separates them. The CDR3 goes from the cysteine to the phenylalanine over 15 residues. This entry keeps only the CDR3 DNA: 45 bases, framed from base 1. According to the germline V gene, CDR1 reads SGHVS and CDR2 reads FNYEAQ. Sequenced input: naive CD4+ T cells from PBMCs. Interpreted using the paper, the cell subset or site label stands for: CD45RA+ positively selected. The chain links TRBV7-6 with TRBJ2-2, with a weak D call of TRBD2 (5 bases match). This TCR was recovered from a man in his late teens or twenties in good health. Some clones in this sample may be carry-over from other donors' samples. In nucleotide form, the sequence is TGTGCCAGCAGCTCTAGATGGCGGGACACCGGGGAGCTGTTTTTT. Its amino acids are CASSSRWRDTGELFF.